These T cell receptor beta chains were read from a single sample in a study of TIL therapy for anti-PD-1-resistant metastatic lung cancer. Libraries were prepared by immunoSEQ multiplex PCR; TCRdb keeps only in-frame clonotypes and omits some of them. Among 95,000 or so clones listed, 50% to 70% were seen once. The sequences come from tumor tissue, collected at baseline. These receptors came from a person aged 25 to 80 with non-small cell lung cancer. CDR3s include the opening cysteine and the closing phenylalanine or tryptophan. The D gene is left open where the match is weak. Not every row has a clone size; where given, it reads once, few, many or a size class.

TRBJ2-1	NA	TRBV7-2	few	TGTGCCAGCAGCTCCCTAGGGGCGAGGGCGTCCAATGAGCAGTTCTTC	CASSSLGARASNEQFF
TRBJ2-5	NA	TRBV7-6	NA	TGTGCCAGCAGCTTAGAAGCCGTCGGAGGAGGGAAGACCCAGTACTTC	CASSLEAVGGGKTQYF
TRBJ2-2	NA	TRBV7-3	NA	TGTGCCAGCAGCTTGACCGGGACCGCGAACACCGGGGAGCTGTTTTTT	CASSLTGTANTGELFF
TRBJ2-7	TRBD2	TRBV11-2	NA	TGTGCCAGCAGTCCCACTAGCGGGGGGTACTACGAGCAGTACTTC	CASSPTSGGYYEQYF
TRBJ2-1	NA	TRBV5-6	NA	TGTGCCAGCAGCTTGGAGGCCGTTAGCTCCTACAATGAGCAGTTCTTC	CASSLEAVSSYNEQFF
TRBJ2-7	TRBD1	TRBV6-5	NA	TGTGCCAGCAATACCTGGACAGGGGGCTTCGAGCAGTACTTC	CASNTWTGGFEQYF
TRBJ1-1	NA	TRBV21-1	NA	TGTGCCAGCAGCAAAGCTGGGGGGCTGAACACTGAAGCTTTCTTT	CASSKAGGLNTEAFF
TRBJ2-5	NA	TRBV2	NA	TGTGCCAGCAGCACGGTGACCCAGTACTTC	CASSTVTQYF
TRBJ2-5	NA	TRBV30	few	TGTGCCTGGAAGGGACCCCAAGAGACCCAGTACTTC	CAWKGPQETQYF
TRBJ1-4	NA	TRBV4-1	many	TGCGCCAGCAGCCAAGATCGGGGAGGGGGAATCGCGAAAGAAAAACTGTTTTTT	CASSQDRGGGIAKEKLFF
TRBJ2-7	TRBD2	TRBV5-4	NA	TGTGCCAGCAGCCCCAGACTTGGCGGGGGGGTCTACGAGCAGTACTTC	CASSPRLGGGVYEQYF
TRBJ2-3	TRBD2	TRBV19	few	TGTGCCAGTAAAGCGGGGGGTCTAGATACGCAGTATTTT	CASKAGGLDTQYF
TRBJ1-4	NA	TRBV7-2	NA	TGTGCCAGCAGCTTAGGGACACTTAATGAAAAACTGTTTTTT	CASSLGTLNEKLFF
TRBJ1-2	TRBD1	TRBV2	NA	TGTGCCAGCAGTGACCCGACAGGGGGCTATGGCTACACCTTC	CASSDPTGGYGYTF
TRBJ2-5	TRBD2	TRBV4-3	NA	TGCGCCAGCAGCCAAGTTGCGGGAGCAGAGACCCAGTACTTC	CASSQVAGAETQYF
TRBJ2-1	TRBD2	TRBV7-2	once	TGTGCCAGCAGCTTCGGGCGGGGGGGTATCGCGAGCTCCTACAATGAGCAGTTCTTC	CASSFGRGGIASSYNEQFF
TRBJ1-1	TRBD1	TRBV18	NA	TGTGCCAGCTCGGTCGGACAGGTTTCGAACACTGAAGCTTTCTTT	CASSVGQVSNTEAFF
TRBJ2-3	NA	TRBV7-2	NA	TGTGCCAGCAGCTCTAGCGCCGACACAGATACGCAGTATTTT	CASSSSADTDTQYF
TRBJ2-7	NA	TRBV28	few	TGTGCCAGCACCCCCGGAGGGGCCGATAGCTCCTACGAGCAGTACTTC	CASTPGGADSSYEQYF
TRBJ2-7	NA	TRBV19	NA	TGTGCCAGTAGTATCTCCGGGCCTCAGGGCGAGCAGTACTTC	CASSISGPQGEQYF
TRBJ2-3	NA	TRBV21-1	NA	TGTGCCAGCAGCAAAGCGGGGCGACGATCAGCAGATACGCAGTATTTT	CASSKAGRRSADTQYF
TRBJ2-2	TRBD2	TRBV9	NA	TGTGCCAGCAGCCAGGGAGGGGATTACACCGGGGAGCTGTTTTTT	CASSQGGDYTGELFF
TRBJ1-4	NA	TRBV6-5	NA	TGTGCCAGCAGAATCGACATATCGGGTGAAAAACTGTTTTTT	CASRIDISGEKLFF
TRBJ2-4	NA	TRBV7-9	NA	TGTGCCAGCAGCTTAGGAGCCGCTAGCAAAAACATTCAGTACTTC	CASSLGAASKNIQYF
TRBJ1-3	NA	TRBV5-6	many	TGTGCCAGCAGAGTGTCGGGGGCTGGAAACACCATATATTTT	CASRVSGAGNTIYF
TRBJ2-7	TRBD2	TRBV19	NA	TGTGCCAGTAGTATTAAAGCGGGGCGCTCCTACGAGCAGTACTTC	CASSIKAGRSYEQYF